The 22 T cell receptor beta chains given below trace back to one sample, sequenced in a study of memory CD4+ T cells and cytomegalovirus serostatus. The sort gate was single viable CD3+CD4+CD8-CD45RO+ cells for memory CD4+ T cells. Libraries were prepared by immunoSEQ multiplex PCR; TCRdb keeps only in-frame clonotypes and omits some of them. The sample shows some 46,000 clones, over 60% of them seen only once. Sequences were obtained from memory CD4+ T cells from blood. The origin of the receptors is an adult in good health and CMV-seronegative.

The chain combines TRBV7-3 with TRBJ2-2; D call uncertain. This CDR3 comprises 13 residues. The germline V gene encodes CDR1 SGHTA and CDR2 FQGTGA. The V end lost 8 bases, the J end lost 2 bases, and 9 bases lay between the germline ends. The CDR3 spells CASGEINTGELFF. DNA of the CDR3: TGTGCCAGCGGAGAAATAAACACCGGGGAGCTGTTTTTT.

This clone was found once. The chain is built from TRBV30 and TRBJ2-7; 7 bases map to TRBD2. Unmatched junction bases numbered 6, after V lost 1 base and J lost 9 bases. CDR3 size: 12 residues. Per the germline V gene, CDR1 is GTSNPN and CDR2 is SVGIG (reference sequence). CDR3 residues: CAWSGGRAAQYF. The CDR3 DNA follows: TGTGCCTGGAGTGGAGGGAGGGCCGCGCAGTACTTC.

This chain joins TRBV7-8 and TRBJ2-1; TRBD2 agrees at 8 bases. Germline trimming cut 5 bases from V and 4 bases from J; bases unmatched to any gene: 7. The CDR3 runs to 15 residues. CDR1 SGHVS and CDR2 FQNEAQ come from the germline V gene. The CDR3 protein is CASSAFKREYNEQFF. DNA for the CDR3: TGTGCCAGCAGCGCGTTCAAGCGGGAGTACAATGAGCAGTTCTTC.

The chain combines TRBV27 with TRBJ1-2, with 10 bases fitting TRBD1. CDR1 and CDR2 from the germline V gene are MNHEY and SMNVEV (reference sequence). The CDR3 covers 16 residues. V lost 7 bases and J lost 8; bases outside the gene matches: 16. The CDR3 DNA follows: TGTGCCAGCACCCATAACCGGGACAGGGGAACCGACGGCTACACCTTC. It is translated as CASTHNRDRGTDGYTF.

The chain is built from TRBV7-6 and TRBJ2-7; TRBD2 matches at 10 bases. The germline V gene encodes CDR1 SGHVS and CDR2 FNYEAQ. CDR3 length: 18 residues. V gave up 2 bases and J gave up 1 base; unmatched junction bases: 11. The CDR3 is CASSLQAGGFEGSYEQYF. The CDR3 nucleotides read TGTGCCAGCAGCTTACAAGCGGGAGGGTTCGAGGGGTCCTACGAGCAGTACTTC.

V gene TRBV6-5 combines with J gene TRBJ1-3; D is undetermined. Germline lookup yields CDR1 MNHEY and CDR2 SVGAGI. The CDR3 is made up of 15 amino acids. The ends were cut back, 7 bases at V and 0 bases at J, with 13 bases in the middle. In nucleotides, the CDR3 is TGTGCCAGCACCACCCCCCCAAGCTCTGGAAACACCATATATTTT. Protein product: CASTTPPSSGNTIYF.

In this sample, this clone turned up once. This chain connects TRBV5-5 to TRBJ2-7; possibly TRBD2 for D (6 bases). Germline V gene sequence: CDR1 SGHKS, CDR2 YYEKEE (reference sequence). V was shortened by 6 bases and J by 3 bases, with 19 bases between the two germline ends. The CDR3 runs to 15 residues. CDR3 protein: CASTSTPSANYEQYF. The CDR3 region has the DNA TGTGCCAGCACCTCAACCCCTAGCGCGAACTACGAGCAGTACTTC.

This clone was observed a handful of times. This sequence joins TRBV15 and TRBJ1-2; D is unclear. This CDR3 contains 17 residues. CDR1 LNHNV and CDR2 YYDKDF come from the germline V gene (reference sequence). Trimming shortened V by 0 bases and J by 0 bases, and 14 bases separated the two germline ends. The CDR3 nucleotides read TGTGCCACCAGCAGAGATGAACAGAACTTGGCTAACTATGGCTACACCTTC. Its protein product is CATSRDEQNLANYGYTF.

This clone turned up a few times. The CDR3 sequence: CASTPAATGELFF. CDR3 nucleotide sequence: TGTGCCAGCACCCCAGCGGCCACCGGGGAGCTGTTTTTT. The chain combines TRBV7-2 with TRBJ2-2; TRBD2 might be the D (5 bases). V was pared by 7 bases and J by 4 bases, with 10 bases between. The CDR3 runs to 13 residues. CDR1 and CDR2 from the germline V gene are SGHTA and FQGNSA.

This chain uses TRBV18 with TRBJ2-1; 8 nucleotides match TRBD1. V shed 0 bases and J 12 bases; nucleotides not matched to a gene: 10. There are 15 residues in the CDR3. Germline-derived CDR1 and CDR2 are KGHSH and LQKENI. The CDR3 nucleotides read TGTGCCAGCTCACCACCTGCCGGGACAGGTGTCGGGCAGTTCTTC. This translates into CASSPPAGTGVGQFF.

The chain employs TRBV30 and TRBJ2-1; 7 bases align to TRBD2. With V trimmed by 0 bases and J by 9 bases, 8 bases remained unmatched. Germline V lookup: CDR1 GTSNPN, CDR2 SVGIG (reference sequence). The CDR3 covers 14 residues. CDR3 region: CAWSVLSGMSEQFF. The CDR3 DNA is TGTGCCTGGAGTGTACTAAGCGGGATGAGTGAGCAGTTCTTC.

The J gene is TRBJ2-4, the V gene TRBV7-9; D gene unclear. V lost 5 bases and J lost 7, with 18 bases in between. Per the germline V gene, CDR1 is SEHNR and CDR2 is FQNEAQ (reference sequence). This CDR3 comprises 15 residues. The CDR3 bases are TGTGCCAGCAGCCCAAAGGCCCGGATCGGGAACATTCAGTACTTC. It codes for CASSPKARIGNIQYF.

The chain couples TRBV19 to TRBJ1-1; D is ambiguous. The germline V gene has CDR1 LNHDA and CDR2 SQIVND (reference sequence). With 3 bases removed from V and 1 base from J, the gap between germline ends came to 6 bases. This CDR3 is built from 13 residues. CDR3 DNA: TGTGCCAGTAGTATCACGGAGAACACTGAAGCTTTCTTT. This codes for CASSITENTEAFF. Filled out from reference TRBV19 and TRBJ1-1, the complete variable domain reads DGGITQSPKYLFRKEGQNVTLSCEQNLNHDAMYWYRQDPGQGLRLIYYSQIVNDFQKGDIAEGYSVSREKKESFPLTVTSAQKNPTAFYLCASSITENTEAFFGQGTRLTVV.

This chain links TRBV6-5 with TRBJ1-2; D is unresolved. This CDR3 comprises 13 residues. V lost 6 bases and J lost 2, with 10 bases in between. From germline, CDR1 is MNHEY and CDR2 SVGAGI. The chain's CDR3 is CASRMDLNYGYTF. The CDR3, as DNA: TGTGCCAGCAGGATGGACCTAAACTATGGCTACACCTTC.

This clone has a handful of counts. J is TRBJ1-2 and V is TRBV4-3, with D hard to call. Germline V lookup: CDR1 LGHNA, CDR2 YSLEER. This CDR3 comprises 14 residues. The ends were cut back, 0 bases at V and 4 bases at J, with 9 bases in the middle. DNA for the CDR3: TGCGCCAGCAGCCAAGAGGGGTGGGGCTATGGCTACACCTTC. Its protein is CASSQEGWGYGYTF.

This clone was seen just once. V usage is TRBV6-1 and J usage is TRBJ2-1; TRBD2 matches 7 bases. Germline V CDR1 and CDR2: MNHNS, SASEGT. With 6 bases clipped from V and 7 bases from J, the junction kept 9 bases outside the gene matches. CDR3 size: 14 residues. CDR3: CASRPPGLVNEQFF. Written as DNA, the CDR3 is TGTGCCAGCAGGCCCCCCGGACTAGTAAATGAGCAGTTCTTC.

This clone was seen once. This chain connects TRBV2 to TRBJ1-3, with D unresolved. The CDR3 is made up of 12 amino acids. The V gene lost 3 bases and the J gene lost 8 bases, with 8 bases spanning the gap. Germline V gene data show CDR1 as SNHLY and CDR2 as FYNNEI. The CDR3: CASSDSPDTIYF. CDR3 in DNA: TGTGCCAGCAGTGACTCCCCGGACACCATATATTTT.

The chain uses TRBV11-2 and TRBJ2-5; D is ambiguous. The CDR3 is 12 amino acids. Germline CDR1 and CDR2: SGHAT and FQNNGV. V was clipped by 2 bases and J by 5 bases, with 6 bases between them. CDR3 sequence: CASSLSGETQYF. The CDR3 nucleotides read TGTGCCAGCAGCTTATCTGGGGAGACCCAGTACTTC.

The chain is built from TRBV2 and TRBJ2-1, with 8 bases that match TRBD1. CDR1 SNHLY and CDR2 FYNNEI come from the germline V gene. This CDR3 has 13 amino acids. V lost 4 bases, J lost 8 bases, and 4 bases stayed unmatched. The DNA of the CDR3 is TGTGCCAGCAGTGGGGAGACAGGGGATGAGCAGTTCTTC. This sequence encodes CASSGETGDEQFF.

This chain links TRBV27 with TRBJ2-5; 10 bases are a match to TRBD2. V shed 2 bases, J shed 4 bases, and the junction held 13 bases outside the gene matches. The CDR3 length is 18 residues. CDR1 MNHEY and CDR2 SMNVEV come from the germline V gene (reference sequence). This CDR3 reads CASSLKAWGTSVSETQYF. The DNA for the CDR3 is TGTGCCAGCAGTTTAAAGGCTTGGGGGACTAGCGTATCAGAGACCCAGTACTTC.

J is TRBJ1-1 and V is TRBV10-3; D not certain. The germline CDR1 and CDR2 sequences are ENHRY and SYGVKD. The CDR3 runs to 13 residues. V lost 10 bases and J 4 bases, leaving 16 bases between the germline ends. The CDR3, as DNA: TGTGCCACCGTTTACGGGGAAAGCACTGAAGCTTTCTTT. It codes for CATVYGESTEAFF.

The V gene is TRBV6-1, the J gene TRBJ1-1; tentatively, D is TRBD1 (6 bases). CDR1 and CDR2 (germline): MNHNS, SASEGT. Trimming shortened V by 10 bases and J by 1 base, and 13 bases separated the two germline ends. CDR3 length equals 13 residues. In nucleotides, the CDR3 is TGTGCCACCCCAGGGGTTCCGAACACTGAAGCTTTCTTT. Protein: CATPGVPNTEAFF.